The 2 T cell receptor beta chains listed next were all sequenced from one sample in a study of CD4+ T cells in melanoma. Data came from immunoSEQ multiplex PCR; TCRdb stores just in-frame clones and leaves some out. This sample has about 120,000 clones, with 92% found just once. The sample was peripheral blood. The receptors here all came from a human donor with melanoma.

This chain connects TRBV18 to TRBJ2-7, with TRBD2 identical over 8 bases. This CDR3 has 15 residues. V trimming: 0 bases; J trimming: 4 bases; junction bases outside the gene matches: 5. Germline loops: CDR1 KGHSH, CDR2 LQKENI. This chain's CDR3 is CASSPPVTSEYEQYF. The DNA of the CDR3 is TGTGCCAGCTCACCACCGGTGACTAGCGAGTACGAGCAGTACTTC.

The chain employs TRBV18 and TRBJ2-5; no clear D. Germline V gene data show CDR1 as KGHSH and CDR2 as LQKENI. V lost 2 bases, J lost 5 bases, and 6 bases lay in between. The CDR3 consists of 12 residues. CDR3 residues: CASSPASETQYF. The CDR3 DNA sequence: TGTGCCAGCTCACCAGCCTCTGAGACCCAGTACTTC.